What follows are 4 T cell receptor beta chains derived from one specimen sequenced in a study of blood T cell repertoires in COVID-19 (dated by TCRdb to the early 2020s). Library method: the immunoSEQ multiplex PCR assay. As stored in TCRdb, this immuneACCESS dataset retains in-frame rearrangements with V and J assigned. A fraction of the clones does not appear; measured against another copy, unresolved V genes explain less than half of the discrepancy, and the remainder lacks a known reason. This sample gives about 210,000 clones in total; around four fifths of them show up just once. In total, the top ten clones hold 2.5% of the sample. The sample comprised peripheral blood. All receptors come from a woman between 35 and 50 years old with active or convalescent COVID-19.

V and J are TRBV10-3 and TRBJ1-6; 9 nucleotides align to TRBD1. The CDR3 loop spans 13 amino acids. V lost 6 bases and J lost 14; bases outside the gene matches: 8. Per the germline V gene, CDR1 is ENHRY and CDR2 is SYGVKD. CDR3 sequence (DNA): TGTGCCATCAGCGGGACAGGGCCCCCCGCCCTCCACTTT. Translating it yields CAISGTGPPALHF.

This chain uses TRBV28 with TRBJ1-1, with 7 bases identical to TRBD1. This CDR3 is 16 amino acids long. The V gene end was trimmed by 5 bases and the J gene end by 1 base; junction bases not matched to a gene: 10. Germline loops: CDR1 MDHEN, CDR2 SYDVKM. CDR3 in amino acids: CASSPQSAGGNTEAFF. CDR3 sequence (DNA): TGTGCCAGCAGTCCTCAGTCGGCAGGGGGGAACACTGAAGCTTTCTTT.

The chain has TRBV5-4 and TRBJ2-7; TRBD1 matches at 7 bases. Per the germline V gene, CDR1 is SGHNT and CDR2 is YYREEE (reference sequence). V lost 7 bases and J lost 5; bases outside the gene matches: 12. This CDR3 contains 14 residues. CDR3 DNA: TGTGCCAGCCTAAAACAGGGGATGTACCACGAGCAGTACTTC. It specifies CASLKQGMYHEQYF.

CDR3 in DNA: TGTGCCAGCAGTGAAGCTAGCGGGGGGCAAGAGACCCAGTACTTC. This encodes CASSEASGGQETQYF. The chain is built from TRBV6-1 and TRBJ2-5, with 10 bases fitting TRBD2. Germline trimming cut 0 bases from V and 2 bases from J; bases unmatched to any gene: 0. This CDR3 has 15 amino acids. CDR1 and CDR2 from the germline V gene are MNHNS and SASEGT.